Listed below are T cell receptor beta chains from one sample, sequenced in a study of T cell repertoires in cytomegalovirus infection. TCRdb called the reads again in MiXCR, with one record for every CDR3 protein. The profile shows roughly 240,000 distinct CDR3 sequences, 6% to 8% of them singletons. Sequenced sample: PBMCs. These receptors all stem from a human donor in good health (CMV status not recorded). Some clones in this sample may be carry-over from other donors' samples. Each CDR3 is given with its conserved first and last residue. Each record gives: clone size, J gene, V gene, D gene, CDR3 length, CDR3 protein, CDR3 DNA. A D gene is named only where the DNA matches it firmly. Size is stated for part of the rows, as once, few or many counts, or as a class when the clone is expanded.

abundance: .; j_gene: TRBJ2-3; v_gene: TRBV28; d_gene: .; len: 15; CDR3aa: CASGPRGPSTDTQYF; CDR3nt: TGTGCCAGCGGCCCCCGGGGTCCGAGCACAGATACGCAGTATTTT
abundance: many; j_gene: TRBJ2-1; v_gene: TRBV7-2; d_gene: .; len: 16; CDR3aa: CASSLVASGRLNEQFF; CDR3nt: TGTGCCAGCAGCTTAGTGGCCAGCGGGCGTTTAAATGAGCAGTTCTTC
abundance: .; j_gene: TRBJ1-5; v_gene: TRBV23-1; d_gene: .; len: 11; CDR3aa: CASRPSRGPHF; CDR3nt: TGCGCCAGCAGACCAAGCAGGGGACCGCATTTT
abundance: many; j_gene: TRBJ1-1; v_gene: TRBV7-2; d_gene: .; len: 12; CDR3aa: CASSLSALEAFF; CDR3nt: TGTGCCAGCAGCTTAAGTGCCCTTGAAGCTTTCTTT
abundance: .; j_gene: TRBJ2-5; v_gene: TRBV10-2; d_gene: .; len: 16; CDR3aa: CASSEPNPRGQETQYF; CDR3nt: TGCGCCAGCAGTGAGCCTAACCCTCGAGGGCAGGAGACCCAGTACTTC
abundance: many; j_gene: TRBJ2-7; v_gene: TRBV29-1; d_gene: TRBD1; len: 13; CDR3aa: CSVERGQGGEQYF; CDR3nt: TGCAGCGTTGAGCGGGGACAGGGAGGCGAGCAGTACTTC
abundance: many; j_gene: TRBJ1-2; v_gene: TRBV7-2; d_gene: .; len: 14; CDR3aa: CASSTSWGNYGYTF; CDR3nt: TGTGCCAGCAGCACGAGTTGGGGAAACTATGGCTACACCTTC
abundance: many; j_gene: TRBJ1-4; v_gene: TRBV7-9; d_gene: .; len: 17; CDR3aa: CASSLGMVGDYNEKLFF; CDR3nt: TGTGCCAGCAGCTTAGGAATGGTGGGGGACTATAATGAAAAACTGTTTTTT
abundance: many; j_gene: TRBJ2-5; v_gene: TRBV10-3; d_gene: TRBD2; len: 15; CDR3aa: CAISSSGGPQETQYF; CDR3nt: TGTGCCATCAGTTCTAGCGGGGGCCCTCAAGAGACCCAGTACTTC
abundance: many; j_gene: TRBJ2-2; v_gene: TRBV18; d_gene: .; len: 14; CDR3aa: CASFFRGRTGELFF; CDR3nt: TGTGCCAGCTTCTTCAGGGGACGGACCGGGGAGCTGTTTTTT
abundance: .; j_gene: TRBJ1-1; v_gene: TRBV6-2/TRBV6-3; d_gene: TRBD1; len: 14; CDR3aa: CATRTGFLRSEAFF; CDR3nt: TGTGCCACAAGGACAGGTTTCCTACGGTCTGAAGCTTTCTTT
abundance: many; j_gene: TRBJ1-2; v_gene: TRBV2; d_gene: .; len: 14; CDR3aa: CATLTFQGPNGYTF; CDR3nt: TGTGCCACCCTAACATTCCAGGGACCCAATGGCTACACCTTC
abundance: .; j_gene: TRBJ1-1; v_gene: TRBV12-5; d_gene: .; len: 15; CDR3aa: CASGPLQVFNTEAFF; CDR3nt: TGTGCTAGTGGTCCCTTACAGGTTTTCAACACTGAAGCTTTCTTT
abundance: .; j_gene: TRBJ2-1; v_gene: TRBV7-3; d_gene: TRBD2; len: 18; CDR3aa: CASSPRGASGDGSNKQCF; CDR3nt: TGTGCCAGCAGCCCTCGCGGGGCTAGCGGGGATGGCTCCAATAAGCAGTGCTTC
abundance: many; j_gene: TRBJ2-1; v_gene: TRBV7-8; d_gene: TRBD2; len: 15; CDR3aa: CASSPRGGASNEQFF; CDR3nt: TGTGCCAGCAGTCCACGGGGGGGCGCGTCCAATGAGCAGTTCTTC
abundance: many; j_gene: TRBJ1-2; v_gene: TRBV7-2; d_gene: TRBD1; len: 14; CDR3aa: CASSQQGAYNGYTF; CDR3nt: TGTGCCAGCAGCCAACAGGGGGCATACAATGGCTACACCTTC
abundance: many; j_gene: TRBJ2-5; v_gene: TRBV29-1; d_gene: .; len: 12; CDR3aa: CSVLDGQETQYF; CDR3nt: TGCAGCGTTTTGGACGGCCAAGAGACCCAGTACTTC
abundance: .; j_gene: TRBJ1-6; v_gene: TRBV2; d_gene: TRBD1; len: 13; CDR3aa: CAGLTGENSPLHF; CDR3nt: TGTGCCGGACTGACAGGGGAAAACTCACCCCTCCACTTT
abundance: many; j_gene: TRBJ2-6; v_gene: TRBV5-1; d_gene: TRBD1; len: 15; CDR3aa: CASSLSTGGANVLTF; CDR3nt: TGCGCCAGCAGCTTGTCGACAGGGGGGGCCAACGTCCTGACTTTC
abundance: many; j_gene: TRBJ2-3; v_gene: TRBV2; d_gene: .; len: 13; CDR3aa: CASSARLGDTQYF; CDR3nt: TGTGCCAGCAGCGCCCGACTGGGAGATACGCAGTATTTT
abundance: many; j_gene: TRBJ1-2; v_gene: TRBV28; d_gene: .; len: 12; CDR3aa: CASSFDSYGYTF; CDR3nt: TGTGCCAGCAGTTTCGACAGCTATGGCTACACCTTC
abundance: many; j_gene: TRBJ2-4; v_gene: TRBV28; d_gene: .; len: 15; CDR3aa: CASRQTVSAKNIQYF; CDR3nt: TGTGCCAGCAGACAAACAGTTAGTGCCAAAAACATTCAGTACTTC
abundance: many; j_gene: TRBJ2-7; v_gene: TRBV6-2/TRBV6-3; d_gene: .; len: 14; CDR3aa: CASRGNGLGYEQYF; CDR3nt: TGTGCCAGCAGGGGGAATGGGCTAGGCTACGAGCAGTACTTC
abundance: many; j_gene: TRBJ1-4; v_gene: TRBV12-3/TRBV12-4; d_gene: .; len: 16; CDR3aa: CASSFSTRATNEKLFF; CDR3nt: TGTGCCAGCAGTTTTTCCACGAGGGCAACTAATGAAAAACTGTTTTTT
abundance: many; j_gene: TRBJ1-2; v_gene: TRBV11-2; d_gene: TRBD1; len: 14; CDR3aa: CASSPRGTGGGYTF; CDR3nt: TGTGCCAGCAGCCCCCGCGGGACAGGCGGCGGCTACACCTTC
abundance: many; j_gene: TRBJ1-1; v_gene: TRBV6-1; d_gene: .; len: 13; CDR3aa: CASSGVPNTEAFF; CDR3nt: TGTGCCAGCAGTGGGGTACCGAACACTGAAGCTTTCTTT
abundance: many; j_gene: TRBJ2-7; v_gene: TRBV20-1; d_gene: .; len: 14; CDR3aa: CSARDASIGYEQYF; CDR3nt: TGCAGTGCTAGAGATGCGTCTATCGGGTATGAGCAGTACTTC
abundance: many; j_gene: TRBJ2-7; v_gene: TRBV6-2/TRBV6-3; d_gene: .; len: 12; CDR3aa: CASWAGAGEQYF; CDR3nt: TGTGCCAGCTGGGCAGGGGCGGGTGAGCAGTACTTC
abundance: .; j_gene: TRBJ2-7; v_gene: TRBV7-2; d_gene: .; len: 13; CDR3aa: CGISPNTIYEQYF; CDR3nt: TGTGGCATCAGTCCTAACACCATCTACGAGCAGTACTTC
abundance: many; j_gene: TRBJ1-1; v_gene: TRBV7-2; d_gene: .; len: 14; CDR3aa: CASSPGPGNTEAFF; CDR3nt: TGTGCCAGCAGCCCGGGGCCGGGGAACACTGAAGCTTTCTTT
abundance: many; j_gene: TRBJ1-3; v_gene: TRBV20-1; d_gene: TRBD1; len: 15; CDR3aa: CSGTPGQGAGNTIYF; CDR3nt: TGCAGTGGTACCCCGGGACAGGGGGCTGGAAACACCATATATTTT
abundance: many; j_gene: TRBJ2-7; v_gene: TRBV29-1; d_gene: .; len: 16; CDR3aa: CSVEGGRGLKEYEQYF; CDR3nt: TGCAGCGTTGAAGGGGGTCGTGGCCTCAAGGAGTACGAGCAGTACTTC
abundance: many; j_gene: TRBJ1-1; v_gene: TRBV7-2; d_gene: TRBD1; len: 13; CDR3aa: CASTGTGGTEAFF; CDR3nt: TGTGCCAGCACCGGGACAGGCGGCACTGAAGCTTTCTTT